This TCR beta chain comes out of a study of Graves' ophthalmopathy and Graves' hyperthyroidism. About the study: Untreated patients at initial diagnosis provided peripheral blood.

Investigators amplified TCR beta CDR3 regions from RNA transcripts. The first round was an RT-PCR with HTBI primers, and the second round was a multiplex PCR. TCRdb processed the multiplex PCR reads anew with MiXCR; each CDR3 protein has one entry. This table holds hundreds of thousands of distinct CDR3 sequences, more than 40% found once. V lost 5 bases, J lost 12 bases, and 12 bases stayed unmatched. The CDR3 has 14 amino acids. Germline V gene lookup returns CDR1 DFQATT and CDR2 SNEGSKA (reference sequence). Moderate-to-severe activity, CAS ≥3, NOSPECS ≥4 and duration under 3 months were recorded for donors with ophthalmopathy. An approximately 10 ml volume of fresh peripheral blood provided the PBMCs. As concerns this clonotype: Its antigen is undetermined. This sequence may be a read error, since a much larger clone differs from it by one base.

Study-level findings and limits: The model achieved about 67% sensitivity and under 75% specificity for ophthalmopathy progression.

The source of this sequence is an adult man with Graves' ophthalmopathy. The chain couples TRBV20-1 to TRBJ1-6; 8 bases fit TRBD1. The sample comprised peripheral blood. The CDR3 DNA sequence: TGCAGTGCTGGAGCGACAGGGGCCCGGCTACCCCTCCACTTT. This encodes CSAGATGARLPLHF.